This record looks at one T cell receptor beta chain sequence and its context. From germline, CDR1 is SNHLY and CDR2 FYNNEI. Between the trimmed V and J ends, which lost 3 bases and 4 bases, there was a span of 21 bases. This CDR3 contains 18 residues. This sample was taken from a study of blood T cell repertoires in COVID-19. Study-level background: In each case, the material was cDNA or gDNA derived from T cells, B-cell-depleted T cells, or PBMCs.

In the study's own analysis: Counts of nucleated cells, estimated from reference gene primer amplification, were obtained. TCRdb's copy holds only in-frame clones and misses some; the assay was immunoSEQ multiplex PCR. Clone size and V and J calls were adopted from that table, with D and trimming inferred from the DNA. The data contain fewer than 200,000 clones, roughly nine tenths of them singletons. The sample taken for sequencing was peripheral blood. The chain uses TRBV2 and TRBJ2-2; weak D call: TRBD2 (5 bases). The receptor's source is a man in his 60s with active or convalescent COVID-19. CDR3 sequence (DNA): TGTGCCAGCAGTGATCAATATGTCCGGGGTCCGAGCACCGGGGAGCTGTTTTTT. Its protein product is CASSDQYVRGPSTGELFF.